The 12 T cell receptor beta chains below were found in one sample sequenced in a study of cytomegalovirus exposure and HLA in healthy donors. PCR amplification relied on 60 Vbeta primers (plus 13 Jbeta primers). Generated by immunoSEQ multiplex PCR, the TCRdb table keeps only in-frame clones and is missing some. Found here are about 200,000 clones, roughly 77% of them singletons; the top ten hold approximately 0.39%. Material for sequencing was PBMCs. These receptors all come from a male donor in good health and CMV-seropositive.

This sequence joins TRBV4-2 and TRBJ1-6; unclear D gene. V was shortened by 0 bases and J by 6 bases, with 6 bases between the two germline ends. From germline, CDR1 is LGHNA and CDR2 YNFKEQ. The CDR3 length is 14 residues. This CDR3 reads CASSQDIRNSPLHF. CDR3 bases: TGTGCCAGCAGCCAAGATATCCGTAATTCACCCCTCCACTTT.

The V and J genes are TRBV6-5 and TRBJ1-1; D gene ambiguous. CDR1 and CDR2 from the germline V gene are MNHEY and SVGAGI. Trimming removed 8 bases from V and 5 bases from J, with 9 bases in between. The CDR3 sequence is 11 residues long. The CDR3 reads CASQQRTEAFF. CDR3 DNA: TGTGCCAGCCAACAGAGAACTGAAGCTTTCTTT.

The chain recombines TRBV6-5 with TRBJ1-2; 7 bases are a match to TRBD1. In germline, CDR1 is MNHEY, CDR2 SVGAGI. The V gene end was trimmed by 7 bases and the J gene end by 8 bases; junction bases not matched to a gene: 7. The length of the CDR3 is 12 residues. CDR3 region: CASTHRDRGYTF. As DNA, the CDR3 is TGTGCCAGCACTCACCGGGACAGAGGCTACACCTTC.

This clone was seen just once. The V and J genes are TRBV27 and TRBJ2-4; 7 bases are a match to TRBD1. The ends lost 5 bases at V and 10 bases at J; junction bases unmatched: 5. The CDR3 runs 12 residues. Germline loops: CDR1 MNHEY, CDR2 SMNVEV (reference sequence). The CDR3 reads CASSRDSRIQYF. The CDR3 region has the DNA TGTGCCAGCAGTCGGGACAGCCGGATTCAGTACTTC.

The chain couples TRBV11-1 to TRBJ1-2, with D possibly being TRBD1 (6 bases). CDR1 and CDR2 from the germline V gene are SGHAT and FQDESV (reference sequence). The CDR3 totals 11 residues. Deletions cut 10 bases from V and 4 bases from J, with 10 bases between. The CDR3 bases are TGTGCCACCAGGGGACTCTATGGCTACACCTTC. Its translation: CATRGLYGYTF.

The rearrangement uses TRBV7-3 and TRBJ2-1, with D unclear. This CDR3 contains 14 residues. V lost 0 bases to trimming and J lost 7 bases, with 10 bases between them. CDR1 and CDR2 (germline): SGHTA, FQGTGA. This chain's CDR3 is CASSLTSSWNEQFF. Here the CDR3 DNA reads TGTGCCAGCAGCTTAACCTCTAGTTGGAATGAGCAGTTCTTC.

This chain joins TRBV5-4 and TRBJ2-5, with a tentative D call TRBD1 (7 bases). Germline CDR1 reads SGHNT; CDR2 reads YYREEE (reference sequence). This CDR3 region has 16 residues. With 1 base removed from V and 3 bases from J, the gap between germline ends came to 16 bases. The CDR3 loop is CASSLQGGRTKETQYF. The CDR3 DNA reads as TGTGCCAGCAGCTTGCAGGGGGGCAGGACAAAAGAGACCCAGTACTTC.

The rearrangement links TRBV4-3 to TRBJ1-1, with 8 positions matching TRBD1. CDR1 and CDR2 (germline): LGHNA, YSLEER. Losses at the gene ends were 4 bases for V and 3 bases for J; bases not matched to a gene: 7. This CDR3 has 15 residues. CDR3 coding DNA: TGCGCCAGCAGCCTCCAGGGGACAGGAGACACTGAAGCTTTCTTT. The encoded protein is CASSLQGTGDTEAFF.

CDR3 sequence reads: CASTSGPPEDNEQFF. Here the CDR3 DNA reads TGTGCCAGCACCTCAGGGCCCCCAGAGGACAATGAGCAGTTCTTC. The gene calls are TRBV6-5 and TRBJ2-1; TRBD1 is a possible D gene (5 bases). The CDR3 loop spans 15 amino acids. V was pared by 7 bases and J by 5 bases, with 18 bases between. In germline, CDR1 is MNHEY, CDR2 SVGAGI.

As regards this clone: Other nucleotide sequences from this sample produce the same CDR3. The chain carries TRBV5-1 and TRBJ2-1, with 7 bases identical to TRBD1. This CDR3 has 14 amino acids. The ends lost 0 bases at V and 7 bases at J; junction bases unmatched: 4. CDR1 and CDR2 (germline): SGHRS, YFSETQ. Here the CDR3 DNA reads TGCGCCAGCAGCTTGGGACAGGGTCGGAATGAGCAGTTCTTC. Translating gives CASSLGQGRNEQFF.

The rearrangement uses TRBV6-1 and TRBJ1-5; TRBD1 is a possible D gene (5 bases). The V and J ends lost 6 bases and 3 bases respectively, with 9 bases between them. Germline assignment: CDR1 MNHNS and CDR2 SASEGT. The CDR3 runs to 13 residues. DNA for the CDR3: TGTGCCAGCAGCGGAGGGACCAATCAGCCCCAGCATTTT. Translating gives CASSGGTNQPQHF.

This CDR3 reads CASSQAGGSNQPQHF. CDR3 bases: TGTGCCAGCAGCCAAGCCGGGGGAAGCAATCAGCCCCAGCATTTT. The V and J genes are TRBV7-3 and TRBJ1-5; D might be TRBD1 (5 bases). CDR1 and CDR2 from the germline V gene are SGHTA and FQGTGA. With 5 bases removed from V and 1 base from J, the gap between germline ends came to 12 bases. CDR3 length: 15 amino acids.